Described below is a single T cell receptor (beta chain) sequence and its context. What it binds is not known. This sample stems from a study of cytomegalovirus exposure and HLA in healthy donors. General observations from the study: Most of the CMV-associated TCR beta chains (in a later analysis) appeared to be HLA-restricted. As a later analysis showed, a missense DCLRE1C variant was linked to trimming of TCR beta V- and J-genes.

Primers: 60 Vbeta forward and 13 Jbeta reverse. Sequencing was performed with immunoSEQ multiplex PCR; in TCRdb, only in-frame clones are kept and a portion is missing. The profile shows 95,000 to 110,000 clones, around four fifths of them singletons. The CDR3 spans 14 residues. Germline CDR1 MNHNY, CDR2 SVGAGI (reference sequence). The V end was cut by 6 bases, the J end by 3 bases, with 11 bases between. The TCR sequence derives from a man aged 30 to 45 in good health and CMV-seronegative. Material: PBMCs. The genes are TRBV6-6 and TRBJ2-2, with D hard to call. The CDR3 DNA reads TGTGCCAGCAGCCCTCCCCTAGACACCGGGGAGCTGTTTTTT. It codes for CASSPPLDTGELFF.